This entry is about one TCR beta chain. Its matching antigen is unknown. CDR3 length: 15 residues. Per the germline V gene, CDR1 is KGHSH and CDR2 is LQKENI. Trimming cost V 4 bases and J 4 bases; bases outside gene matches: 5. TCRdb itself ran the 5' RACE reads through MiXCR, one entry per CDR3 protein. This table has about 270,000 distinct CDR3 sequences, around 17% appearing once. The data are from a study of T-cell memory formation after mild COVID-19. Study-level findings and limits: Certain responding clones were present in pre-infection memory, suggesting participation of cross-reactive memory.

The source is a man younger than 35 who had mild COVID-19 (a few samples of this study predate the infection). Cell type and time point are not known. Sequencing was performed on PBMCs or a T cell subset sorted from them (not recorded which). The rearrangement links TRBV18 to TRBJ2-2; 8 bases are shared with TRBD2. The CDR3 region has the DNA TGTGCCAGCTCACTACAGGGACTAGGCACCGGGGAGCTGTTTTTT. Translation: CASSLQGLGTGELFF.